This TCR beta chain appears in the sequencing data of a study of technical replicates of blood from several donors. This clone was recorded once. V dropped 5 bases and J dropped 2; count of bases not matched to a gene: 6. This CDR3 has 15 residues. Per the germline V gene, CDR1 is SGHTA and CDR2 is FQGNSA. Repertoires were generated with immunoSEQ multiplex PCR, while TCRdb's copy carries only in-frame clones and drops some. The sample contains some 68,000 clones, around 90% of which appear only once. The sequence derives from a human donor in good health. The sequenced sample consisted of T cells isolated from PBMCs. The rearrangement uses TRBV7-2 and TRBJ2-1; TRBD1 matches 7 bases. Written as DNA, the CDR3 is TGTGCCAGCAGCATAACCGGGACAGCCTACAATGAGCAGTTCTTC. This encodes CASSITGTAYNEQFF. Together with reference TRBV7-2 and TRBJ2-1, the CDR3 gives the full variable domain: GAGVSQSPSNKVTEKGKDVELRCDPISGHTALYWYRQSLGQGLEFLIYFQGNSAPDKSGLPSDRFSAERTGGSVSTLTIQRTQQEDSAVYLCASSITGTAYNEQFFGPGTRLTVL.